The 22 T cell receptor beta chains below were found in one sample sequenced in a study of shared clonotypes between healthy human individuals. The assay was immunoSEQ multiplex PCR, and TCRdb's table has in-frame clones only and misses some. The sample holds some 1 million clones; roughly 75% are singletons and the top ten take 1.5%. The sequenced sample was memory CD4+ T cells sorted from blood. Subset: CD45RA-negative fraction. These receptors all stem from a man aged 18 to 30 in good health.

The chain combines TRBV4-1 with TRBJ2-7; a weak D match, TRBD2 (6 bases). V was pared by 1 base and J by 3 bases, with 13 bases between. From germline, CDR1 is MGHRA and CDR2 YSYEKL. There are 15 residues in the CDR3. CDR3: CASSQGGTAVYEQYF. CDR3 bases: TGCGCCAGCAGCCAAGGCGGGACGGCGGTCTACGAGCAGTACTTC.

The V call is TRBV5-1, the J call TRBJ1-1; TRBD1 agrees at 7 bases. The CDR3 contains 15 residues. Germline trimming cut 4 bases from V and 2 bases from J; bases unmatched to any gene: 8. From germline, CDR1 is SGHRS and CDR2 YFSETQ. This CDR3 is CASSIEGQTNTEAFF. Here the CDR3 DNA reads TGCGCCAGCAGCATAGAGGGACAGACCAACACTGAAGCTTTCTTT.

This chain joins TRBV5-1 and TRBJ2-5, with D possibly being TRBD1 or TRBD2 (5 bases each). The CDR3 totals 17 residues. V gave up 4 bases and J gave up 4 bases, with 23 bases separating them. CDR1 and CDR2 (germline): SGHRS, YFSETQ. The CDR3, as DNA: TGCGCCAGCAGCGCCGGGGTAAGGGGCGGTATCTCAGAGACCCAGTACTTC. Translation gives CASSAGVRGGISETQYF.

CDR3 nucleotide sequence: TGCGCCAGCAGCTTGGACATCTCTAACTATGGCTACACCTTC. It translates to CASSLDISNYGYTF. The V call is TRBV5-1, the J call TRBJ1-2; the D is unclear. This CDR3 spans 14 amino acids. Germline CDR1 and CDR2: SGHRS and YFSETQ. The V end lost 0 bases, the J end lost 0 bases, and 6 bases lay between the germline ends.

The chain links TRBV19 to TRBJ2-3; TRBD2 is a possible D gene (6 bases). Germline CDR1 reads LNHDA; CDR2 reads SQIVND (reference sequence). The CDR3 sequence is 15 residues long. With 6 bases removed from V and 3 bases from J, the gap between germline ends came to 16 bases. Written as DNA, the CDR3 is TGTGCCAGTAGCTTGGGGGGACGCGGTACAGATACGCAGTATTTT. Residues: CASSLGGRGTDTQYF.

This chain uses TRBV18 with TRBJ1-1; no firm D call. The CDR3 has 13 residues. The V end was cut by 3 bases, the J end by 11 bases, with 16 bases between. Germline V gene sequence: CDR1 KGHSH, CDR2 LQKENI. The CDR3 coding sequence is TGTGCCAGCTCACCGAGTGACACCCGATTGGCTTTCTTT. The encoded protein is CASSPSDTRLAFF.

This sequence joins TRBV28 and TRBJ1-6, with 7 bases aligning to TRBD1. There are 13 residues in the CDR3. Unmatched junction bases numbered 6, after V lost 6 bases and J lost 10 bases. Germline V gene data show CDR1 as MDHEN and CDR2 as SYDVKM. Here the CDR3 DNA reads TGTGCCAGCAGCGGACAGGTGATCTCACCCCTCCACTTT. It specifies CASSGQVISPLHF. The full variable domain, rest sourced from reference TRBV28 and TRBJ1-6, is DVKVTQSSRYLVKRTGEKVFLECVQDMDHENMFWYRQDPGLGLRLIYFSYDVKMKEKGDIPEGYSVSREKKERFSLILESASTNQTSMYLCASSGQVISPLHFGNGTRLTVT.

In its sample, this clone was seen a few times. This chain joins TRBV25-1 and TRBJ2-5; no reliable D call. V dropped 3 bases and J dropped 1 base, with 12 bases sitting between them. The CDR3 is made up of 15 amino acids. Looked up from germline, CDR1 is MGHDK and CDR2 is SYGVNS. This CDR3 is CASSDPGLGQETQYF. The CDR3 DNA reads TGTGCCAGCAGTGACCCGGGTCTCGGCCAAGAGACCCAGTACTTC.

The CDR3 sequence is CASSRQTTGPETQYF. In DNA, the CDR3 is TGTGCCAGTAGTAGACAGACGACAGGGCCAGAGACCCAGTACTTC. V and J are TRBV19 and TRBJ2-5; 7 bases match TRBD1. CDR1 LNHDA and CDR2 SQIVND come from the germline V gene (reference sequence). CDR3 length: 15 amino acids. The J segment lost 4 bases and the V segment lost 4 bases, leaving 9 bases of the junction unmatched.

V gene TRBV2 combines with J gene TRBJ2-7; 9 nucleotides line up with TRBD1. V lost 6 bases and J lost 1; bases outside the gene matches: 1. There are 13 residues in the CDR3. Per germline, CDR1 SNHLY and CDR2 FYNNEI. The chain's CDR3 is CASSGTGSYEQYF. CDR3 DNA sequence: TGTGCCAGCAGCGGGACAGGGTCCTACGAGCAGTACTTC.

This clone appeared a few times. The chain combines TRBV5-4 with TRBJ1-6, with D uncertain. Germline loops: CDR1 SGHNT, CDR2 YYREEE (reference sequence). The CDR3 runs 15 residues. V was trimmed by 3 bases and J by 0 bases, leaving 7 bases between them. CDR3 sequence: CASSSRSSYNSPLHF. The CDR3 DNA reads TGTGCCAGCAGCTCGAGGAGCTCCTATAATTCACCCCTCCACTTT.

This clone has just a few counts. The chain joins TRBV9 to TRBJ2-1; D may be TRBD2 (6 bases). Looked up from germline, CDR1 is SGDLS and CDR2 is YYNGEE. The CDR3 sequence is 16 residues long. The V and J ends lost 0 bases and 3 bases respectively, with 13 bases between them. The CDR3 DNA sequence: TGTGCCAGCAGCGTAGGGGGCGGGACCTACTACAATGAGCAGTTCTTC. This codes for CASSVGGGTYYNEQFF.

This chain connects TRBV7-9 to TRBJ2-1; 7 positions agree with TRBD1. The length of the CDR3 is 15 residues. Trimming cost V 4 bases and J 0 bases; bases outside gene matches: 3. Germline V gene sequence: CDR1 SEHNR, CDR2 FQNEAQ (reference sequence). CDR3 sequence: CASSYGDSSYNEQFF. The CDR3 nucleotides are TGTGCCAGCAGCTACGGGGACAGCTCCTACAATGAGCAGTTCTTC.

The J gene is TRBJ2-7, the V gene TRBV5-6; D gene uncertain. CDR3 length: 15 amino acids. With 3 bases removed from V and 3 bases from J, the gap between germline ends came to 16 bases. The germline CDR1 and CDR2 sequences are SGHDT and YYEEEE. The CDR3 loop reads CASSSPSRVGYEQYF. The CDR3 DNA reads as TGTGCCAGCAGCTCCCCGTCAAGGGTGGGCTACGAGCAGTACTTC.

The chain combines TRBV9 with TRBJ2-7; a possible D gene is TRBD2 (6 bases). Germline V lookup: CDR1 SGDLS, CDR2 YYNGEE. There are 12 residues in the CDR3. Trimming shortened V by 3 bases and J by 5 bases, and 9 bases separated the two germline ends. The CDR3 sequence is CASSDGLHEQYF. The CDR3 coding sequence is TGTGCCAGCAGCGACGGACTACACGAGCAGTACTTC.

The chain combines TRBV9 with TRBJ1-4, with TRBD1 identical over 7 bases. Looked up from germline, CDR1 is SGDLS and CDR2 is YYNGEE. V was pared by 4 bases and J by 6 bases, with 6 bases of the junction left unmatched. This CDR3 is built from 14 residues. CDR3 sequence (DNA): TGTGCCAGCAGCTCCGACAGGGTCCATGAAAAACTGTTTTTT. It encodes CASSSDRVHEKLFF.

The chain recombines TRBV18 with TRBJ2-5; maybe TRBD2 (5 bases). Germline lookup yields CDR1 KGHSH and CDR2 LQKENI. This CDR3 spans 15 amino acids. The V gene lost 1 base and the J gene lost 2 bases, with 11 bases spanning the gap. This chain's CDR3 is CASSPRPPGQETQYF. CDR3 in DNA: TGTGCCAGCTCACCACGGCCCCCGGGACAAGAGACCCAGTACTTC. The variable domain in full, completed from reference TRBV18 and TRBJ2-5, reads NAGVMQNPRHLVRRRGQEARLRCSPMKGHSHVYWYRQLPEEGLKFMVYLQKENIIDESGMPKERFSAEFPKEGPSILRIQQVVRGDSAAYFCASSPRPPGQETQYFGPGTRLLVL.

V gene TRBV18 combines with J gene TRBJ2-3; D is undetermined. CDR1 is KGHSH, CDR2 LQKENI, per germline. The CDR3 contains 14 residues. With 2 bases removed from V and 3 bases from J, the gap between germline ends came to 9 bases. The CDR3 spells CASSPNPLTDTQYF. CDR3 coding DNA: TGTGCCAGCTCACCAAATCCGTTAACAGATACGCAGTATTTT.

The chain couples TRBV5-6 to TRBJ1-1; D ambiguous. V lost 3 bases and J lost 1, with 13 bases in between. From germline, CDR1 is SGHDT and CDR2 YYEEEE. The CDR3 is 15 amino acids. CDR3 region: CASSSARGGNTEAFF. The CDR3 nucleotides read TGTGCCAGCAGCTCAGCCCGGGGAGGGAACACTGAAGCTTTCTTT.

The V and J genes are TRBV30 and TRBJ1-2, with TRBD1 as a possible D gene (6 bases). This CDR3 region has 15 residues. V lost 1 base, J lost 7 bases, and 19 bases lay in between. Per the germline V gene, CDR1 is GTSNPN and CDR2 is SVGIG (reference sequence). CDR3 protein: CAWSERSTGLLGYTF. CDR3 nucleotide sequence: TGTGCCTGGAGTGAGCGGTCGACAGGTCTGCTTGGCTACACCTTC.

V gene TRBV28 combines with J gene TRBJ1-2; 7 bases map to TRBD1. This CDR3 is 14 amino acids long. The V gene's germline CDR1 is MDHEN and CDR2 SYDVKM. V lost 2 bases and J lost 4; bases outside the gene matches: 4. This chain's CDR3 is CASSLGQVFYGYTF. CDR3 DNA sequence: TGTGCCAGCAGTTTAGGACAGGTTTTCTATGGCTACACCTTC.

The gene calls are TRBV5-6 and TRBJ2-4; a possible D gene is TRBD2 (6 bases). Germline lookup yields CDR1 SGHDT and CDR2 YYEEEE. This CDR3 region has 14 residues. Trimming pared 2 bases from V and 2 bases from J, leaving 8 bases between. CDR3 residues: CASSFRGTKNIQYF. CDR3 DNA: TGTGCCAGCAGCTTTCGGGGGACCAAAAACATTCAGTACTTC.